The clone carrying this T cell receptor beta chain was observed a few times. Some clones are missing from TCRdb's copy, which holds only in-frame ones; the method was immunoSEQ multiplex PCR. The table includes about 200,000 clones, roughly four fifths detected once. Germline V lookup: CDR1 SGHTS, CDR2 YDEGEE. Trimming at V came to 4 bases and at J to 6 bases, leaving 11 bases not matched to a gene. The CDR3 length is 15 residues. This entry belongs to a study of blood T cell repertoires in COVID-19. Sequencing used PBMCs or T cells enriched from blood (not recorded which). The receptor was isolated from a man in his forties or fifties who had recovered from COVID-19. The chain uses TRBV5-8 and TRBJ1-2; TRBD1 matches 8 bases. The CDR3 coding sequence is TGTGCCAGCAGCAAAATTCCGACAGGGGAAAATGGCTACACCTTC. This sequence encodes CASSKIPTGENGYTF.